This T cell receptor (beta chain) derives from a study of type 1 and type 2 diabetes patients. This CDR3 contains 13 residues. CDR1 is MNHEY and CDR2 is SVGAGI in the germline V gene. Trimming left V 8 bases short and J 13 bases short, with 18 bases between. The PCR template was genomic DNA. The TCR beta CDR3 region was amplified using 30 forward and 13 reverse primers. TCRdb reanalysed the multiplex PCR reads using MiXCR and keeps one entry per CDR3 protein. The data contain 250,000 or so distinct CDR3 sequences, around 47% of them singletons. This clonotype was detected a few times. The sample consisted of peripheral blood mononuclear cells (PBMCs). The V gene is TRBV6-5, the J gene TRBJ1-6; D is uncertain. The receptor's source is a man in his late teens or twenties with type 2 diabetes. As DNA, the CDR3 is TGTGCCAGCTATAACACGCCATTGAGCCCCCTCCACTTT. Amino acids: CASYNTPLSPLHF.